This T cell receptor (beta chain) is drawn from a study of T cell repertoires in cytomegalovirus infection. About the research overall: In public TCR beta signatures, there were indications of both CMV infection and matching HLA type.

CDR3 size: 15 residues. CDR1 and CDR2 from the germline V gene are DFQATT and SNEGSKA (reference sequence). V was pared by 3 bases and J by 7 bases, with 8 bases of the junction left unmatched. In the case of this clonotype: Its antigen is as yet unknown.

TCRdb used MiXCR to reprocess the reads, holding one entry per CDR3 protein. The sample comprises roughly 500,000 distinct CDR3 sequences, around a third of which are singletons, and 17% rests with the top ten. This chain links TRBV20-1 with TRBJ2-2; 10 bases match TRBD2. This TCR was sampled from a human donor in good health (CMV status not recorded). Some clones in this sample may be carry-over from other donors' samples. Sequences were derived from cultured PBMCs, sampled from culture after CMV antigen stimulation. The CDR3 DNA reads as TGCAGTGCTAGTCCTAGCGGGAGCGTTGTCGGGGAGCTGTTTTTT. This sequence encodes CSASPSGSVVGELFF.